The present T cell receptor beta chain was sequenced within a study of CD8+CD57+ T cells in acquired aplastic anemia. Study information: CD4+ cells from healthy donors averaged approximately 9.8 million reads.

The table lists this clonotype with many counts. Its cognate antigen is unknown. Genomic DNA templated the TCR beta VDJ and CDR3 profiling. A single record per CDR3 protein comes from TCRdb applying MiXCR to the reads. This table holds about 180,000 distinct CDR3 sequences, 46% found once. Study-wide results and caveats: Patients and controls were not found to differ significantly in CD8+ Simpson's diversity.

Per germline, CDR1 LNHDA and CDR2 SQIVND (reference sequence). The CDR3 is 15 residues long. V lost 6 bases and J lost 4; bases outside the gene matches: 8. Source material: sorted CD4+, CD8+, or CD8+CD57+ T cells (not recorded which) from PBMCs. The genes are TRBV19 and TRBJ1-5; TRBD1 agrees at 8 bases. The receptor was isolated from a human donor in good health. CDR3 DNA: TGTGCCAGTAGAAATACCGACAGGGGAAATCAGCCCCAGCATTTT. Amino acids: CASRNTDRGNQPQHF.